This T cell receptor (beta chain) was observed in a study of metastatic and nonmetastatic thyroid tumors. About the study: Thyroid patients, malignant and benign, had repertoires compared across blood and tumor or nodule tissue.

This CDR3 region has 14 residues. Trimming took 6 bases from V and 9 from J; bases not matched to a gene: 10. Per the study methods: Building a distant-metastasis classifier for papillary thyroid cancer drew on CDR3 differences across clinicopathological groups. MiXCR was used by TCRdb to re-call the PCR reads. In this record, the V and J calls reflect TCRdb's handling and not the investigators' own analysis. The data show about 4,300 clones, 37% seen once. No patient had received any treatment before thyroid surgery. The TCR sequence derives from a male donor with papillary thyroid cancer or a benign thyroid nodule (not recorded which). Some clones in this sample may be carry-over from other donors' samples. This chain joins TRBV12-3 or TRBV12-4 and TRBJ2-1, with 8 bases aligning to TRBD2. The sample taken for sequencing was tumor tissue. CDR3: CASRGGLVIGEQFF. The CDR3 DNA reads as TGTGCCAGCAGAGGGGGACTAGTAATCGGTGAGCAGTTCTTC.